One sample yielded the 29 T cell receptor beta chains listed below, sequenced in a study of beta chain features in type 1 diabetes. Reverse transcribing all isolated RNA meant expressed TCRB transcripts were sequenced. Clones were sequenced by immunoSEQ multiplex PCR, and TCRdb holds only the in-frame ones, with some missing. The sample includes under 250,000 clones, approximately 10% of them seen just once. The sequenced sample consisted of central memory CD4+ T cells from blood. The receptor set was obtained from a man younger than 35 in good health.

This clone was counted only a few times. The chain uses TRBV7-9 and TRBJ2-3; D uncertain. Germline V gives CDR1 SEHNR, CDR2 FQNEAQ (reference sequence). CDR3 length: 12 amino acids. The ends were cut back, 5 bases at V and 0 bases at J, with 3 bases in the middle. The CDR3 sequence is CASSASTDTQYF. CDR3 bases: TGTGCCAGCAGCGCTAGCACAGATACGCAGTATTTT. Combining the CDR3 with reference TRBV7-9 and TRBJ2-3 gives the whole variable domain DTGVSQNPRHKITKRGQNVTFRCDPISEHNRLYWYRQTLGQGPEFLTYFQNEAQLEKSRLLSDRFSAERPKGSFSTLEIQRTEQGDSAMYLCASSASTDTQYFGPGTRLTVL.

The chain has TRBV7-9 and TRBJ2-3; D gene uncertain. V was cut by 5 bases and J by 5 bases, with 11 bases left in between. The germline CDR1 and CDR2 sequences are SEHNR and FQNEAQ (reference sequence). The CDR3 has 13 residues. The CDR3, as DNA: TGTGCCAGCAGCCCGGTTGGGGAAGATACGCAGTATTTT. Translated: CASSPVGEDTQYF.

The V gene is TRBV5-4, the J gene TRBJ2-1; D is perhaps TRBD2 (6 bases). Trimming removed 4 bases from V and 6 bases from J, with 17 bases in between. CDR1 is SGHNT and CDR2 is YYREEE in the germline V gene (reference sequence). The CDR3 extends over 15 amino acids. CDR3 residues: CASSPIGGMANEQFF. CDR3 nucleotides: TGTGCCAGCAGCCCGATTGGCGGGATGGCCAATGAGCAGTTCTTC.

This chain joins TRBV23-1 and TRBJ1-4; 12 bases agree with TRBD1. TRBV23-1 is an open reading frame whose function is uncertain. The V gene end was trimmed by 4 bases and the J gene end by 3 bases; junction bases not matched to a gene: 12. CDR3 length: 19 amino acids. The CDR3 DNA reads TGCGCCAGCAGTCGCCCGGGACAGGGGGCGATCCTGGCTAATGAAAAACTGTTTTTT. Its translation is CASSRPGQGAILANEKLFF.

The CDR3 is CASSPTGSGGRAKNIQYF. The DNA of the CDR3 is TGTGCCAGCAGCCCGACTGGTTCAGGGGGCCGAGCCAAAAACATTCAGTACTTC. The chain has TRBV11-2 and TRBJ2-4; 8 bases fit TRBD1. The CDR3 consists of 18 residues. The junction had 12 bases not matched to a gene; V was cut back by 5 bases and J by 0 bases. Germline CDR1 is SGHAT and CDR2 is FQNNGV.

This clone was picked up a small number of times. The gene calls are TRBV10-3 and TRBJ1-2; D not resolved. The CDR3 is 16 amino acids. CDR1 and CDR2 (germline): ENHRY, SYGVKD. Trimming pared 3 bases from V and 2 bases from J, leaving 16 bases between. This chain's CDR3 is CAISEYPEERNYGYTF. The CDR3 region has the DNA TGTGCCATCAGTGAATACCCCGAGGAGAGGAACTATGGCTACACCTTC.

In its sample, this clone was seen a few times. The V gene is TRBV5-1, the J gene TRBJ2-5; perhaps TRBD2 as D (6 bases). Germline V gene data show CDR1 as SGHRS and CDR2 as YFSETQ. V lost 4 bases to trimming and J lost 4 bases, with 20 bases between them. The CDR3 totals 16 residues. The CDR3 loop is CASSREPSAGTETQYF. DNA of the CDR3: TGCGCCAGCAGCCGCGAACCCTCGGCGGGGACAGAGACCCAGTACTTC.

This clone turned up a few times. Other DNA sequences in this specimen translate into the identical CDR3. Written as DNA, the CDR3 is TGCAGCGTTGCCGGGAGGCAAGAGACCCAGTACTTC. Translation: CSVAGRQETQYF. V is TRBV29-1 and J is TRBJ2-5; 7 positions agree with TRBD2. With V trimmed by 4 bases and J by 2 bases, 1 base remained unmatched. Germline V gene sequence: CDR1 SQVTM, CDR2 ANQGSEA. CDR3 size: 12 residues.

This clone was recorded a few times. For the CDR3, the DNA is TGTGCCAGCAGCCAGGGACGCGGGGACTATGGCTACACCTTC. Translating it yields CASSQGRGDYGYTF. The rearrangement links TRBV11-2 to TRBJ1-2, with D maybe TRBD1 (5 bases). The V end was cut by 5 bases, the J end by 3 bases, with 13 bases between. Germline CDR1 and CDR2: SGHAT and FQNNGV. The CDR3 spans 14 residues.

A few counts support this clone. The chain employs TRBV9 and TRBJ1-2; D call uncertain. Per the germline V gene, CDR1 is SGDLS and CDR2 is YYNGEE. V lost 4 bases, J lost 6 bases, and 22 bases lay in between. This CDR3 comprises 16 residues. The CDR3 is CASSPGAWAVGNGYTF. The CDR3 region has the DNA TGTGCCAGCAGCCCTGGAGCGTGGGCCGTCGGGAATGGCTACACCTTC.

This clone has more than one count but fewer than ten. This could be a read error, since a much larger clone is one nucleotide away. The rearrangement joins TRBV2 to TRBJ2-3, with D uncertain. The CDR3 covers 11 residues. Germline V gene data show CDR1 as SNHLY and CDR2 as FYNNEI. Trimming shortened V by 6 bases and J by 1 base, and 2 bases separated the two germline ends. DNA for the CDR3: TGTGCCAGCAGAGGCACAGATACGCAGTATTTT. Protein: CASRGTDTQYF.

This clone was counted between two and nine times. V gene TRBV4-1 combines with J gene TRBJ2-7; D is unclear. The germline V gene encodes CDR1 MGHRA and CDR2 YSYEKL. This CDR3 spans 15 amino acids. V lost 5 bases to trimming and J lost 3 bases, with 17 bases between them. The CDR3 loop is CASSSGPRLVYEQYF. CDR3 nucleotide sequence: TGCGCCAGCAGCTCAGGACCCCGCCTGGTCTACGAGCAGTACTTC.

This sequence joins TRBV30 and TRBJ2-3; TRBD2 agrees at 16 bases. CDR1 and CDR2 from the germline V gene are GTSNPN and SVGIG (reference sequence). V lost 8 bases to trimming and J lost 3 bases; unmatched junction nucleotides: 11. The CDR3 contains 17 residues. The CDR3 spells CAGSPGLAGGVTDTQYF. CDR3 sequence (DNA): TGTGCCGGGTCTCCGGGACTAGCGGGAGGGGTGACAGATACGCAGTATTTT.

This clone has just a few counts. The gene calls are TRBV15 and TRBJ2-2; the match to TRBD1 covers 10 bases. After removal of 8 bases from V and 5 bases from J, the junction contained 14 bases not matched to a gene. CDR3 length: 17 residues. Germline lookup yields CDR1 LNHNV and CDR2 YYDKDF (reference sequence). The CDR3 region has the DNA TGTGCCACCCGAAGACTCTTGGGACAGGGGCATACCGGGGAGCTGTTTTTT. Residues: CATRRLLGQGHTGELFF. The full variable domain, with the rest looked up from reference TRBV15 and TRBJ2-2, is DAMVIQNPRYQVTQFGKPVTLSCSQTLNHNVMYWYQQKSSQAPKLLFHYYDKDFNNEADTPDNFQSRRPNTSFCFLDIRSPGLGDTAMYLCATRRLLGQGHTGELFFGEGSRLTVL.

This clone has only a few counts. This chain joins TRBV19 and TRBJ2-3; 8 bases align to TRBD2. The CDR3 consists of 14 residues. The junction had 4 bases not matched to a gene; V was cut back by 4 bases and J by 4 bases. Germline V lookup: CDR1 LNHDA, CDR2 SQIVND (reference sequence). The CDR3 nucleotides read TGTGCCAGTAGTACCGCGGGGGGCTCAGATACGCAGTATTTT. Protein sequence: CASSTAGGSDTQYF.

This clone was seen more than once but under ten times. The gene calls are TRBV28 and TRBJ1-2, with D possibly being TRBD1 (5 bases). CDR3 length: 13 residues. Germline V lookup: CDR1 MDHEN, CDR2 SYDVKM. V was shortened by 1 base and J by 8 bases, with 11 bases between the two germline ends. The CDR3 DNA follows: TGTGCCAGCAGTTTATCGGCAGGGTTCGGCTACACCTTC. It encodes CASSLSAGFGYTF.

V and J are TRBV28 and TRBJ1-2; 8 bases fit TRBD1. V trimming: 4 bases; J trimming: 4 bases; junction bases outside the gene matches: 5. The germline CDR1 and CDR2 sequences are MDHEN and SYDVKM. The CDR3 totals 14 residues. CDR3 sequence (DNA): TGTGCCAGCAGTTCCGGGACAGGAGTCTATGGCTACACCTTC. This sequence encodes CASSSGTGVYGYTF.

This clone came up a few times. This chain uses TRBV9 with TRBJ1-1; D unclear. Germline loops: CDR1 SGDLS, CDR2 YYNGEE. The length of the CDR3 is 13 residues. Deletions cut 1 base from V and 1 base from J, with 5 bases between. The CDR3: CASSVQENTEAFF. CDR3 sequence (DNA): TGTGCCAGCAGCGTACAGGAGAACACTGAAGCTTTCTTT.

J is TRBJ2-3 and V is TRBV11-1; D is unclear. The CDR3 length is 14 residues. Trimming pared 3 bases from V and 3 bases from J, leaving 10 bases between. Germline-derived CDR1 and CDR2 are SGHAT and FQDESV (reference sequence). This CDR3 is CASSLGRATDTQYF. Here the CDR3 DNA reads TGTGCCAGCAGCTTGGGCAGAGCTACAGATACGCAGTATTTT.

This clone has just a few counts. This chain connects TRBV4-2 to TRBJ2-1; 14 nucleotides line up with TRBD2. This CDR3 comprises 17 residues. After removal of 3 bases from V and 4 bases from J, the junction contained 5 bases not matched to a gene. CDR1 is LGHNA and CDR2 is YNFKEQ in the germline V gene. The CDR3 sequence: CASSQYGTSGSYNEQFF. CDR3 DNA: TGTGCCAGCAGCCAGTACGGGACTAGCGGGAGTTACAATGAGCAGTTCTTC.

Worth noting for this clone: This sample also contains other DNA sequences that code for the same CDR3. The chain combines TRBV11-2 with TRBJ2-3; D uncertain. Trimming pared 1 base from V and 4 bases from J, leaving 15 bases between. This CDR3 is built from 16 residues. Looked up from germline, CDR1 is SGHAT and CDR2 is FQNNGV. CDR3 loop: CASSLAPRVVPDTQYF. Here the CDR3 DNA reads TGTGCCAGCAGCTTAGCTCCCAGAGTTGTTCCAGATACGCAGTATTTT.

This clone was seen only a few times. The V and J genes are TRBV5-1 and TRBJ1-4, with a weak D call TRBD1 (5 bases). From germline, CDR1 is SGHRS and CDR2 YFSETQ. The CDR3 is 16 amino acids. The germline V and J ends were trimmed by 4 bases and 1 base, with 14 bases remaining between them. CDR3 coding DNA: TGCGCCAGCAGCAAGGATGGGGCTGGAACTAATGAAAAACTGTTTTTT. Translating gives CASSKDGAGTNEKLFF. Filled out from reference TRBV5-1 and TRBJ1-4, the complete variable domain reads KAGVTQTPRYLIKTRGQQVTLSCSPISGHRSVSWYQQTPGQGLQFLFEYFSETQRNKGNFPGRFSGRQFSNSRSEMNVSTLELGDSALYLCASSKDGAGTNEKLFFGSGTQLSVL.

The chain uses TRBV18 and TRBJ2-4; tentative D call: TRBD1 (6 bases). The V end was cut by 4 bases, the J end by 6 bases, with 16 bases between. The length of the CDR3 is 15 residues. CDR1 is KGHSH, CDR2 LQKENI, per germline. The CDR3 DNA reads as TGTGCCAGCTCACTCCAGGGGTCAGCGAGAAACATTCAGTACTTC. Its translation: CASSLQGSARNIQYF.

This clone was picked up many times. The V call is TRBV28, the J call TRBJ2-3, with 10 bases aligning to TRBD2. This CDR3 is built from 18 residues. Per germline, CDR1 MDHEN and CDR2 SYDVKM. J was trimmed by 4 bases and V by 4 bases; bases with no gene match: 14. For the CDR3, the DNA is TGTGCCAGCAGTTCCCCACTCCAGCGGGAGGGCCTCCCAGATACGCAGTATTTT. It yields the protein CASSSPLQREGLPDTQYF.

This clone was detected only a few times. The rearrangement joins TRBV7-6 to TRBJ2-6; no clear D. Per the germline V gene, CDR1 is SGHVS and CDR2 is FNYEAQ. Trimming took 1 base from V and 2 from J, leaving 3 bases between them. This CDR3 is built from 14 residues. CDR3 amino acids: CASSLGAGANVLTF. CDR3 sequence (DNA): TGTGCCAGCAGCTTAGGTGCTGGGGCCAACGTCCTGACTTTC.

This clone was seen a handful of times. This rearrangement joins TRBV19 to TRBJ2-7; possible D gene TRBD2, 5 bases. CDR1 is LNHDA, CDR2 SQIVND, per germline (reference sequence). V gave up 7 bases and J gave up 0 bases, with 13 bases separating them. This CDR3 is 14 amino acids long. The CDR3 DNA sequence: TGTGCCAGTAAAGACTATGGAGACTCCTACGAGCAGTACTTC. Translation gives CASKDYGDSYEQYF.

Ten or more counts support this clone. The J gene is TRBJ2-1, the V gene TRBV13, with 7 bases aligning to TRBD2. Trimming took 5 bases from V and 7 from J; bases not matched to a gene: 8. Germline V gene data show CDR1 as PRHDT and CDR2 as FYEKMQ (reference sequence). This CDR3 spans 14 amino acids. CDR3 protein: CASSGVVGGNEQFF. CDR3 nucleotides: TGTGCCAGCAGCGGGGTTGTGGGAGGGAATGAGCAGTTCTTC. Combining the CDR3 with reference TRBV13 and TRBJ2-1 gives the whole variable domain AAGVIQSPRHLIKEKRETATLKCYPIPRHDTVYWYQQGPGQDPQFLISFYEKMQSDKGSIPDRFSAQQFSDYHSELNMSSLELGDSALYFCASSGVVGGNEQFFGPGTRLTVL.

A few counts support this clone. J is TRBJ2-2 and V is TRBV7-2; D uncertain. The CDR3 is made up of 13 amino acids. Germline CDR1 is SGHTA and CDR2 is FQGNSA. V was shortened by 9 bases and J by 3 bases, with 11 bases between the two germline ends. CDR3 coding DNA: TGTGCCAGTGCAACAGATTACACCGGGGAGCTGTTTTTT. Amino acids: CASATDYTGELFF.

The chain is built from TRBV6-6 and TRBJ2-1; no clear D gene. Germline lookup yields CDR1 MNHNY and CDR2 SVGAGI (reference sequence). The CDR3 is 12 amino acids. Trimming cost V 5 bases and J 8 bases, with 10 bases left between them. The CDR3, as DNA: TGTGCCAGCAGTACGGGTTGGGATGAGCAGTTCTTC. Translation: CASSTGWDEQFF.